This TCR beta chain was retrieved from a study of cytomegalovirus exposure and HLA in healthy donors. The CDR3 covers 15 residues. CDR1 is SGHNT and CDR2 is YENEEA in the germline V gene. Unmatched junction bases numbered 6, after V lost 2 bases and J lost 3 bases. Using immunoSEQ multiplex PCR, the repertoire was profiled, and TCRdb retains in-frame clones only, with some absent. The sample includes a few hundred thousand clones, approximately 80% of them seen just once. Study-level results: The investigators catalogued 160 or so TCR beta chains as cytomegalovirus-associated. Subsequent analysis of the 100 to 150 validation repertoires found a tendency for first-cohort TCR clusters to co-occur. In vitro checks showed that a few CMV-associated chains really do target CMV antigens.

Comments on this clone: What it binds is not known.

Sequencing used PBMCs. This chain connects TRBV11-3 to TRBJ2-7, with TRBD1 identical over 8 bases. The receptor comes from a woman in her 30s in good health and CMV-seropositive. The CDR3 loop reads CASSLYWTGSYEQYF. The CDR3 bases are TGTGCCAGCAGCTTATATTGGACAGGGAGCTACGAGCAGTACTTC.